This TCR beta chain derives from a study of T cell repertoires in cytomegalovirus infection. A word on this clonotype: What it binds is not known.

TCRdb redid the calling of the reads with MiXCR, one entry per CDR3 protein. The sample consists of 450,000 to 550,000 distinct CDR3 sequences, roughly 42% of them appearing once. The V end was cut by 7 bases, the J end by 2 bases, with 8 bases between. The CDR3 totals 12 residues. The V gene's germline CDR1 is SNHLY and CDR2 FYNNEI. The starting material was cultured PBMCs, obtained from culture after CMV antigen stimulation. The genes are TRBV2 and TRBJ1-2; the D is unclear. The source of this sequence is a human donor in good health (CMV status not recorded). Some clones in this sample may be carry-over from other donors' samples. The CDR3 reads CASMVGNYGYTF. CDR3 DNA sequence: TGTGCCAGCATGGTCGGGAACTATGGCTACACCTTC.